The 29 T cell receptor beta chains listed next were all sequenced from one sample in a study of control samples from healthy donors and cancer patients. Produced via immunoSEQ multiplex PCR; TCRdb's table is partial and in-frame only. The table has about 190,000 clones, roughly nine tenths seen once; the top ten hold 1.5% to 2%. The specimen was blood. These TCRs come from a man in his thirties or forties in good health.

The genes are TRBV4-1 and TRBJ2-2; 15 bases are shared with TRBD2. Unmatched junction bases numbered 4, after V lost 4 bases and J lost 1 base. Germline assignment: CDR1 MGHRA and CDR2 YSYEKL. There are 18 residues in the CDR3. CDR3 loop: CASSLRTSGGVNTGELFF. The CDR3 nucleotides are TGCGCCAGCAGCCTTCGGACTAGCGGGGGGGTGAACACCGGGGAGCTGTTTTTT.

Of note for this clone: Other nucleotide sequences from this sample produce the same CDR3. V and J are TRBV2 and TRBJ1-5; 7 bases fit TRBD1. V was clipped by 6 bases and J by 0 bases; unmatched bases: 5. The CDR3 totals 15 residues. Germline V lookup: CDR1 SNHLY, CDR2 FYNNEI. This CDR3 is CASRRQGGSNQPQHF. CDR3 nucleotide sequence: TGTGCCAGCAGAAGACAGGGTGGTAGCAATCAGCCCCAGCATTTT.

As DNA, the CDR3 is TGTGCCAGTAGTATAGCGCGGGTCCGTCAAGAGACCCAGTACTTC. Amino acid sequence: CASSIARVRQETQYF. The chain is built from TRBV19 and TRBJ2-5; perhaps TRBD2 as D (5 bases). CDR1 and CDR2 (germline): LNHDA, SQIVND (reference sequence). V was pared by 1 base and J by 2 bases, with 11 bases between. The CDR3 totals 15 residues.

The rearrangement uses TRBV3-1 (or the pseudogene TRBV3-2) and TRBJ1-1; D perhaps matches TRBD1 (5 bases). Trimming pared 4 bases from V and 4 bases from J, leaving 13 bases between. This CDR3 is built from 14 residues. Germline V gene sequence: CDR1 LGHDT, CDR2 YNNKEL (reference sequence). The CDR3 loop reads CASSPAGRSTEAFF. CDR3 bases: TGTGCCAGCAGCCCCGCAGGGCGATCCACTGAAGCTTTCTTT.

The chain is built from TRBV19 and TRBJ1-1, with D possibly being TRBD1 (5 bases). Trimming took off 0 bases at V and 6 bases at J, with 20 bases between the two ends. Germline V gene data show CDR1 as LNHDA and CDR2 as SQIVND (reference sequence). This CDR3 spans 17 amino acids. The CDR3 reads CASSIDPLLQGRPEAFF. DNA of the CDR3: TGTGCCAGTAGTATAGATCCGTTGTTGCAGGGAAGACCTGAAGCTTTCTTT.

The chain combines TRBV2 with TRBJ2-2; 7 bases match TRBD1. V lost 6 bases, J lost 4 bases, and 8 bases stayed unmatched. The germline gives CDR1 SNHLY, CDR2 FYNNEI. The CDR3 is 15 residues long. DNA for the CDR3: TGTGCCAGCAGGGGAACAGGGGCCTCCACCGGGGAGCTGTTTTTT. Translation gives CASRGTGASTGELFF.

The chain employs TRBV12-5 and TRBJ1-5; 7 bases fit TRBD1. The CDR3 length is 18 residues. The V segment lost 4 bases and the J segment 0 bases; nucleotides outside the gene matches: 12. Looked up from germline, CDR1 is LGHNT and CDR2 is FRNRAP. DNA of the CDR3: TGTGCTAGTGGTTCCCCATTCGTCGGGACAGATAGCAATCAGCCCCAGCATTTT. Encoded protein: CASGSPFVGTDSNQPQHF.

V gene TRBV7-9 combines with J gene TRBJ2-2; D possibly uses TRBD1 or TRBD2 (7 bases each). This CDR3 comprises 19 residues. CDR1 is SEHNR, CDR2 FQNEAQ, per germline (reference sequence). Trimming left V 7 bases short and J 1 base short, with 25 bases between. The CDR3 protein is CASIKSGTANFLNTGELFF. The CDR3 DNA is TGTGCCAGCATCAAAAGCGGGACAGCTAATTTTTTGAACACCGGGGAGCTGTTTTTT.

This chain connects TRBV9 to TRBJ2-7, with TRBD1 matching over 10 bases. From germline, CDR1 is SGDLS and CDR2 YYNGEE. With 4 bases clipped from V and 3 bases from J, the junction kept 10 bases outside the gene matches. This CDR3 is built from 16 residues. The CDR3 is CASSPSGTGALYEQYF. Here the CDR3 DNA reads TGTGCCAGCAGCCCCTCCGGGACAGGGGCTCTCTACGAGCAGTACTTC.

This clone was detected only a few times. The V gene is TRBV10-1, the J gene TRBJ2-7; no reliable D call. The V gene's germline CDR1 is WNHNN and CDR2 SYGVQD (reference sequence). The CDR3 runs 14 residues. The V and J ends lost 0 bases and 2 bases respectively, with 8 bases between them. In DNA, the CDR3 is TGCGCCAGCAGTGAGTCGGGCGGAGCCTACGAGCAGTACTTC. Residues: CASSESGGAYEQYF.

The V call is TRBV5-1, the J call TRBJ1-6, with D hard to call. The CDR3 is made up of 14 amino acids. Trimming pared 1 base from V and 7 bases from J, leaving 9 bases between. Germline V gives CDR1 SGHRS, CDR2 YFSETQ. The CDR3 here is CASSLRQANSPLHF. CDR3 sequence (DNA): TGCGCCAGCAGCTTGAGGCAGGCGAATTCACCCCTCCACTTT. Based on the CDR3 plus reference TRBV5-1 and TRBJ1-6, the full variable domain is KAGVTQTPRYLIKTRGQQVTLSCSPISGHRSVSWYQQTPGQGLQFLFEYFSETQRNKGNFPGRFSGRQFSNSRSEMNVSTLELGDSALYLCASSLRQANSPLHFGNGTRLTVT.

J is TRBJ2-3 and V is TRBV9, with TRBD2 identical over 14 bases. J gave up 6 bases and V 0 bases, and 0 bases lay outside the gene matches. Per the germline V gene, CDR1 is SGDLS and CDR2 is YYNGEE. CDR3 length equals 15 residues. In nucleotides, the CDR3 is TGTGCCAGCAGCGTAGGACTAGCGGGGGGGGATACGCAGTATTTT. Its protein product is CASSVGLAGGDTQYF.

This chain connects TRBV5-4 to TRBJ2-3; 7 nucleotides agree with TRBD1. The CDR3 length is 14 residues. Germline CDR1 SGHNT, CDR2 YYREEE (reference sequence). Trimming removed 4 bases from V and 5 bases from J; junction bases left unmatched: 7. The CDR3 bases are TGTGCCAGCAGCCGCGGACAGGTGGGAGATACGCAGTATTTT. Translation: CASSRGQVGDTQYF.

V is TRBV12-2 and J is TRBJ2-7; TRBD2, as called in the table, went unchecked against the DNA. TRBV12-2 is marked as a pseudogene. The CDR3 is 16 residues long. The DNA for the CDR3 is TGTGCAAGTCGCCTCCTTCACTCCGGGACTTACTACGAGCAGTACTTC. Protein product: CASRLLHSGTYYEQYF.

The CDR3 loop reads CASSFGTYPDEQYF. CDR3 nucleotides: TGTGCCAGCAGCTTTGGGACTTACCCTGACGAGCAGTACTTC. J is TRBJ2-7 and V is TRBV5-6; D possibly corresponds to TRBD2 (6 bases). Germline V lookup: CDR1 SGHDT, CDR2 YYEEEE. This CDR3 spans 14 amino acids. V lost 2 bases and J 5 bases, leaving 14 bases between the germline ends.

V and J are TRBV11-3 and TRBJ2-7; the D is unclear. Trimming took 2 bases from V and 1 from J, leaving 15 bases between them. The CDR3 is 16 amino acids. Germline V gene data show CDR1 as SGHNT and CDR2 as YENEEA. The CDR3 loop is CASSLRFLARSYEQYF. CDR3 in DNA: TGTGCCAGCAGCTTAAGATTCTTGGCACGTTCCTACGAGCAGTACTTC.

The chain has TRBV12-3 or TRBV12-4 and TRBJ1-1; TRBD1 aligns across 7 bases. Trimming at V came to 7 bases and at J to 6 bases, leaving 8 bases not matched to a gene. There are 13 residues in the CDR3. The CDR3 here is CASTPTGAAEAFF. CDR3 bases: TGTGCCAGCACCCCCACAGGGGCGGCTGAAGCTTTCTTT.

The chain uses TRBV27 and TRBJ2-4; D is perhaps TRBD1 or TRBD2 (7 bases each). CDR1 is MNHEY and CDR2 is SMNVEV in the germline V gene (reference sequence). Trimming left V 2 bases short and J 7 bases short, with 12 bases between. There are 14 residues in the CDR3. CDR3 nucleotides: TGTGCCAGCAGTTTACAGGGGGGGTCGAACATTCAGTACTTC. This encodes CASSLQGGSNIQYF.

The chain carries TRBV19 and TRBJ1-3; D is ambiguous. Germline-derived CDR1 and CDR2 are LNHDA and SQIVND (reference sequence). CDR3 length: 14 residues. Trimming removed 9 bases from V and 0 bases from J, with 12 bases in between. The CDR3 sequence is CASIKTSSGNTIYF. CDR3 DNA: TGTGCCAGCATAAAAACCAGCTCTGGAAACACCATATATTTT.

The CDR3 DNA reads TGTGCCAGCAGCCCCGGGACAGGGGCGCCGGTGATGCCCCAGCATTTT. It specifies CASSPGTGAPVMPQHF. The chain is built from TRBV3-1 (or the pseudogene TRBV3-2) and TRBJ1-5, with TRBD1 matching over 10 bases. Germline V CDR1 and CDR2: LGHDT, YNNKEL (reference sequence). CDR3 length: 16 residues. J lost 9 bases, V lost 4 bases, and 12 bases had no gene match.

CDR3 region: CASSIRGNQPQHF. In DNA, the CDR3 is TGTGCCAGTAGTATACGGGGCAATCAGCCCCAGCATTTT. The genes are TRBV19 and TRBJ1-5; D remains unclear. The V gene lost 2 bases and the J gene lost 2 bases, with 4 bases spanning the gap. Germline CDR1 is LNHDA and CDR2 is SQIVND (reference sequence). The CDR3 spans 13 residues.

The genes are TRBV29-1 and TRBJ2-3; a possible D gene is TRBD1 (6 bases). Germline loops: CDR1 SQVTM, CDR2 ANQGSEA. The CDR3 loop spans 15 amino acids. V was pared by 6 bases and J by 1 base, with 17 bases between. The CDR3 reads CSVLSGERGTDTQYF. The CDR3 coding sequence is TGCAGCGTCCTATCAGGGGAGAGGGGCACAGATACGCAGTATTTT.

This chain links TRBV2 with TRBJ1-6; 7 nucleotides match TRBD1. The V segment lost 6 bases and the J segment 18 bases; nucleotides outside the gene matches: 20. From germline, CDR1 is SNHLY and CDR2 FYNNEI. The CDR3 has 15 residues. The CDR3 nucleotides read TGTGCCAGCAGACACCGGGGGACAGCATCGGGGGTGCCCCACTTT. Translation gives CASRHRGTASGVPHF. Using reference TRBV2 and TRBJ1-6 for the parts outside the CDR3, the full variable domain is EPEVTQTPSHQVTQMGQEVILRCVPISNHLYFYWYRQILGQKVEFLVSFYNNEISEKSEIFDDQFSVERPDGSNFTLKIRSTKLEDSAMYFCASRHRGTASGVPHFGNGTRLTVT.

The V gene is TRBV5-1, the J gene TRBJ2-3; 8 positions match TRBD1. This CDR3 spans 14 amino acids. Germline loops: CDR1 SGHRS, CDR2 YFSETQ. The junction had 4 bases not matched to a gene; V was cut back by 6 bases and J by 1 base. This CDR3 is CASTGGGGTDTQYF. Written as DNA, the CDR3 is TGCGCCAGCACAGGGGGCGGGGGCACAGATACGCAGTATTTT.

The CDR3 DNA follows: TGTGCCAGCAGCCCCCCTTCGGCAGGCCCAAGAGACGAGCAGTACTTC. It codes for CASSPPSAGPRDEQYF. The chain has TRBV9 and TRBJ2-7, with unresolved D. Trimming took off 4 bases at V and 5 bases at J, with 22 bases between the two ends. The CDR3 loop spans 16 amino acids. Germline V gene lookup returns CDR1 SGDLS and CDR2 YYNGEE. Filled out from reference TRBV9 and TRBJ2-7, the complete variable domain reads DSGVTQTPKHLITATGQRVTLRCSPRSGDLSVYWYQQSLDQGLQFLIQYYNGEERAKGNILERFSAQQFPDLHSELNLSSLELGDSALYFCASSPPSAGPRDEQYFGPGTRLTVT.

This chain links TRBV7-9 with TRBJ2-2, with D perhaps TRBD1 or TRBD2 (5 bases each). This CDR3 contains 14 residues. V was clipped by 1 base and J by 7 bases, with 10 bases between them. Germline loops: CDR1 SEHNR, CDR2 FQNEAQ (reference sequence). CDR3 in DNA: TGTGCCAGCAGCTTAGGGGGGTCCGACGGGGAGCTGTTTTTT. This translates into CASSLGGSDGELFF.

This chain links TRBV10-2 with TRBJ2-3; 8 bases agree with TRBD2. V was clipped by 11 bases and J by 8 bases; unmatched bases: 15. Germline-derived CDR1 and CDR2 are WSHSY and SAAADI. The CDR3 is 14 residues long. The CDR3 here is CAAEGRGGRVTQYF. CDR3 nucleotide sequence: TGCGCCGCAGAGGGGCGCGGGGGGCGGGTTACGCAGTATTTT.

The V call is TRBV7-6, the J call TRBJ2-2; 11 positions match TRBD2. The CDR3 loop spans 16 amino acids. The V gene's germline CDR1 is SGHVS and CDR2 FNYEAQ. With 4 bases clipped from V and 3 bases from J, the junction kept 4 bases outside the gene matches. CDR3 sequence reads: CASSSRLAGYTGELFF. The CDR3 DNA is TGTGCCAGCAGCTCTCGACTAGCGGGGTACACCGGGGAGCTGTTTTTT. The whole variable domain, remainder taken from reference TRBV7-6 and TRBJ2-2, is GAGVSQSPRYKVTKRGQDVALRCDPISGHVSLYWYRQALGQGPEFLTYFNYEAQQDKSGLPNDRFSAERPEGSISTLTIQRTEQRDSAMYRCASSSRLAGYTGELFFGEGSRLTVL.

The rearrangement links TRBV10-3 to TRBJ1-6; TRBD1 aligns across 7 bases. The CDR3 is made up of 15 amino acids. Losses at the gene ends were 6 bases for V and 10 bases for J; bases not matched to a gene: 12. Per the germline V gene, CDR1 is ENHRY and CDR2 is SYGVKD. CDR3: CAIREDRIDGSPLHF. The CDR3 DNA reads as TGTGCCATCAGGGAGGACAGGATAGATGGCTCACCCCTCCACTTT.